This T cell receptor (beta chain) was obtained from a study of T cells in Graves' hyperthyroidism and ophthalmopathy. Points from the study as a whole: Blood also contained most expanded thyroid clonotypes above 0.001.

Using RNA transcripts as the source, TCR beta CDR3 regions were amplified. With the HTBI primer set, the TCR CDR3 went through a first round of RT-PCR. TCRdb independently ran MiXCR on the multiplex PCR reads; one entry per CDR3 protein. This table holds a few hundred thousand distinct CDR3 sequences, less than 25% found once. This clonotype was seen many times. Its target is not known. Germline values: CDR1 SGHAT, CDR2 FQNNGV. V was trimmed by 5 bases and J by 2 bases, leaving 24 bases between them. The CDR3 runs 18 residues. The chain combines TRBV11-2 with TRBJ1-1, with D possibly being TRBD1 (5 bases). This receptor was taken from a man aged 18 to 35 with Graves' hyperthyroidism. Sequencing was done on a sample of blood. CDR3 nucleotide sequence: TGTGCCAGCAGCCCTTTCGGTCTTGGCAGGGCCCTTAACACTGAAGCTTTCTTT. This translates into CASSPFGLGRALNTEAFF.